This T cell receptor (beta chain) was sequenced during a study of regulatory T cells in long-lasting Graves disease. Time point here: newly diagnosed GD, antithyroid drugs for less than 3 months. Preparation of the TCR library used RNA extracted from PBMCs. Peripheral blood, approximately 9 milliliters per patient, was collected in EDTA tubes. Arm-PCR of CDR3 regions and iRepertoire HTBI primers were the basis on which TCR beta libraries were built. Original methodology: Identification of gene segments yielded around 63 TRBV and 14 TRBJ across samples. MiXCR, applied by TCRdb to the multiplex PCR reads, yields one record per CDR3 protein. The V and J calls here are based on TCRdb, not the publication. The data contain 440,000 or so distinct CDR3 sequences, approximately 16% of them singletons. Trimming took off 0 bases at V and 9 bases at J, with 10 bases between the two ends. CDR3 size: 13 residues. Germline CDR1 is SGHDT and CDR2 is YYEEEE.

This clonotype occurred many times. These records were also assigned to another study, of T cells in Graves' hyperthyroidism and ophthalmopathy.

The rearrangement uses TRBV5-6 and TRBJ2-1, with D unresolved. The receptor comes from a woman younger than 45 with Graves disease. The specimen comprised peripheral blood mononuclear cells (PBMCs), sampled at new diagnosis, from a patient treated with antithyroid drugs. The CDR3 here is CASSLVGDGEQFF. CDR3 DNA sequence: TGTGCCAGCAGCTTGGTTGGCGACGGTGAGCAGTTCTTC.